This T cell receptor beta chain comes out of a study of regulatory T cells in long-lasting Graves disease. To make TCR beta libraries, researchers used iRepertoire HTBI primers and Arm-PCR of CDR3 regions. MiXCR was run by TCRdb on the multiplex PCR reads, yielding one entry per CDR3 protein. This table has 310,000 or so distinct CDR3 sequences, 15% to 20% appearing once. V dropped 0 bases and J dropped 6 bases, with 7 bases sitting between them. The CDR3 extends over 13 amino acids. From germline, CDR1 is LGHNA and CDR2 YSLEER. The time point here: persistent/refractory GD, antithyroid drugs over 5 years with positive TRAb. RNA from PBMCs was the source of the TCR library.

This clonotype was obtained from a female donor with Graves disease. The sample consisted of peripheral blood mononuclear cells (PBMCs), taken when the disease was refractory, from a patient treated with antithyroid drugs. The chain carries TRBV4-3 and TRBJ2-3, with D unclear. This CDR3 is CASSQDLEDTQYF. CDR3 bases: TGCGCCAGCAGCCAAGATTTGGAGGATACGCAGTATTTT.